Below, one TCR beta chain is given with its context. What it recognizes is unknown. This CDR3 has 12 amino acids. The germline gives CDR1 MNHNY, CDR2 SVGAGI (reference sequence). The J segment lost 3 bases and the V segment lost 10 bases, leaving 4 bases of the junction unmatched. The data derive from a study of cytomegalovirus exposure and HLA in healthy donors. Whole-study context: In an earlier analysis, almost 120 million unique TCR beta sequences were found from some 180 million T cells. Study-wide results and limits: The HLA-A and HLA-B alleles of most subjects were reportedly predicted accurately from TCR beta sequences. Analysis performed later showed TCR beta chains linked to HLA being more clonally expanded than equally common others.

PCR primers comprised 60 Vbeta and 13 Jbeta primers. The table came from immunoSEQ multiplex PCR; TCRdb's copy has only in-frame clones and leaves some out. The sample yields about 190,000 clones, about 77% seen once. The chain joins TRBV6-6 to TRBJ1-2; 8 nucleotides agree with TRBD1. This TCR derives from a man aged 25-45 years in good health and CMV-seropositive. Sequenced input: PBMCs. CDR3 coding DNA: TGTGCCACCTTACAGGGGGACTATGGCTACACCTTC. It translates to CATLQGDYGYTF.